The rows below give T cell receptor beta chains drawn from one sample of a study of cytomegalovirus exposure and HLA in healthy donors. TCRdb keeps only in-frame clones here, not all; method: immunoSEQ multiplex PCR. The sample includes about 69,000 clones, under 96% of them seen just once. Sequencing was carried out using PBMCs. Receptor source: a young woman in good health and CMV-seropositive. Each CDR3 is given with its conserved first and last residue. Each record gives: D gene, clone size, J gene, V gene, CDR3 protein, CDR3 DNA. The D gene is left open where the match is weak. Size values are once, few and many counts, or a class for expanded clones, and some rows have none.

d_call: TRBD1
clone_size: once
j_call: TRBJ2-7
v_call: TRBV28
cdr3_aa: CASTNYRGLYEQYF
cdr3_nt: TGTGCCAGCACGAACTACAGGGGGCTTTACGAGCAGTACTTC

d_call: TRBD2
clone_size: once
j_call: TRBJ2-2
v_call: TRBV9
cdr3_aa: CASSISGANTGELFF
cdr3_nt: TGTGCCAGCAGCATTAGCGGGGCGAACACCGGGGAGCTGTTTTTT

d_call: .
clone_size: .
j_call: TRBJ2-3
v_call: TRBV5-1
cdr3_aa: CASGQGGVRGADTQYF
cdr3_nt: TGCGCCTCAGGGCAGGGGGGCGTTCGTGGAGCAGATACGCAGTATTTT

d_call: TRBD1
clone_size: .
j_call: TRBJ2-5
v_call: TRBV7-7
cdr3_aa: CASSPGTGRVETQYF
cdr3_nt: TGTGCTAGCAGCCCGGGGACAGGCAGGGTAGAGACCCAGTACTTC

d_call: .
clone_size: .
j_call: TRBJ2-3
v_call: TRBV6-5
cdr3_aa: CASCRGTVTDTQYF
cdr3_nt: TGTGCCAGCTGCCGCGGGACAGTCACAGATACGCAGTATTTT

d_call: .
clone_size: .
j_call: TRBJ1-1
v_call: TRBV7-9
cdr3_aa: CASSSLGGGWSTEAFF
cdr3_nt: TGTGCCAGCAGCTCCCTTGGGGGGGGGTGGAGCACTGAAGCTTTCTTT

d_call: .
clone_size: .
j_call: TRBJ2-5
v_call: TRBV18
cdr3_aa: CASSPGVQETQYF
cdr3_nt: TGTGCCAGCTCACCAGGAGTCCAAGAGACCCAGTACTTC

d_call: .
clone_size: once
j_call: TRBJ1-5
v_call: TRBV27
cdr3_aa: CASSPRGINQPQHF
cdr3_nt: TGTGCCAGCAGCCCTAGGGGGATCAATCAGCCCCAGCATTTT

d_call: TRBD2
clone_size: once
j_call: TRBJ2-1
v_call: TRBV7-9
cdr3_aa: CASSPRAGAINEQFF
cdr3_nt: TGTGCCAGCAGCCCGAGAGCGGGAGCCATCAATGAGCAGTTCTTC

d_call: TRBD1
clone_size: .
j_call: TRBJ1-1
v_call: TRBV27
cdr3_aa: CASRRRTGARNTEAFF
cdr3_nt: TGTGCCAGCAGGAGGAGGACAGGGGCGCGGAACACTGAAGCTTTCTTT

d_call: .
clone_size: .
j_call: TRBJ2-3
v_call: TRBV14
cdr3_aa: CASSQDSNTQYF
cdr3_nt: TGTGCCAGCAGCCAAGATTCCAATACGCAGTATTTT

d_call: .
clone_size: .
j_call: TRBJ2-6
v_call: TRBV30
cdr3_aa: CAWSGARANVLTF
cdr3_nt: TGTGCCTGGAGTGGGGCGAGGGCCAACGTCCTGACTTTC